These 29 T cell receptor beta chains share one sample of origin, sequenced in a study of T cells in Graves' hyperthyroidism and ophthalmopathy. TCR beta CDR3 sequences were amplified from RNA transcripts. RT-PCR in the first round (using the HTBI primer set) targeted the TCR CDR3. TCRdb ran MiXCR on the multiplex PCR reads and lists one entry per CDR3 protein. The sample has approximately 46,000 distinct CDR3 sequences, approximately 50% seen once. The sample consisted of peripheral blood or thyroid tissue (not recorded which). These receptors all stem from a woman aged 50 to 60 with Graves' hyperthyroidism.

The genes are TRBV7-9 and TRBJ1-5; TRBD1 aligns across 7 bases. Germline V lookup: CDR1 SEHNR, CDR2 FQNEAQ (reference sequence). Trimming at V came to 5 bases and at J to 2 bases, leaving 21 bases not matched to a gene. The CDR3 totals 20 residues. The CDR3 loop reads CASSQDWRDSGRYGNQPQHF. For the CDR3, the DNA is TGTGCCAGCAGCCAAGATTGGCGGGACAGCGGGCGGTATGGCAATCAGCCCCAGCATTTT.

V usage is TRBV15 and J usage is TRBJ2-7; 7 nucleotides match TRBD1. Germline trimming cut 6 bases from V and 0 bases from J; bases unmatched to any gene: 2. The germline gives CDR1 LNHNV, CDR2 YYDKDF (reference sequence). This CDR3 region has 13 residues. Here the CDR3 DNA reads TGTGCCACCAGTAGGGACAGCTCCTACGAGCAGTACTTC. Encoded protein: CATSRDSSYEQYF. The full variable domain, completed using reference TRBV15 and TRBJ2-7, is DAMVIQNPRYQVTQFGKPVTLSCSQTLNHNVMYWYQQKSSQAPKLLFHYYDKDFNNEADTPDNFQSRRPNTSFCFLDIRSPGLGDTAMYLCATSRDSSYEQYFGPGTRLTVT.

The sample holds many counts of this clonotype. The CDR3 DNA is TGTGCCAGCAGTGTAATCCTGACAAGCCCGAACACTGAAGCTTTCTTT. As protein: CASSVILTSPNTEAFF. The rearrangement links TRBV6-1 to TRBJ1-1; D remains ambiguous. Germline CDR1 reads MNHNS; CDR2 reads SASEGT. V lost 4 bases and J lost 1, with 16 bases in between. This CDR3 region has 16 residues.

V gene TRBV29-1 combines with J gene TRBJ1-2; TRBD1 aligns across 11 bases. Per germline, CDR1 SQVTM and CDR2 ANQGSEA. CDR3 size: 13 residues. V gave up 6 bases and J gave up 4 bases; unmatched junction bases: 4. This CDR3 is CSVTGTGGYGYTF. DNA for the CDR3: TGCAGCGTCACCGGGACAGGGGGCTATGGCTACACCTTC.

This clonotype was recorded at least ten times. J is TRBJ1-5 and V is TRBV4-1, with TRBD1 matching 10 bases. The V and J ends lost 0 bases and 3 bases, in that order; junction bases with no gene match: 2. The CDR3 sequence is 16 residues long. Looked up from germline, CDR1 is MGHRA and CDR2 is YSYEKL. The CDR3: CASSQEGQGINQPQHF. The CDR3 DNA is TGCGCCAGCAGCCAAGAGGGACAGGGGATCAATCAGCCCCAGCATTTT.

The rearrangement links TRBV20-1 to TRBJ2-7, with TRBD2 identical over 10 bases. Unmatched junction bases numbered 17, after V lost 3 bases and J lost 3 bases. The CDR3 has 18 residues. Germline lookup yields CDR1 DFQATT and CDR2 SNEGSKA (reference sequence). The CDR3: CSARKGASGSPNLYEQYF. The CDR3 nucleotides are TGCAGTGCTAGGAAGGGGGCTAGCGGGAGCCCTAACCTCTACGAGCAGTACTTC.

Concerning this clonotype: This likely comes from a read error, as the CDR3 has no conserved phenylalanine or tryptophan at its end. CDR3 nucleotides: TGTGCCACCAGTGATTTGCGCCCAGGGAGAGGCTATGGCTACACCTCC. It translates to CATSDLRPGRGYGYTS. The chain employs TRBV24-1 and TRBJ1-2, with D perhaps matching TRBD1 (5 bases). CDR1 KGHDR and CDR2 SFDVKD come from the germline V gene. There are 16 residues in the CDR3. Trimming stripped 0 bases from V and 4 bases from J, with 14 bases between.

This clonotype was counted many times. V is TRBV28 and J is TRBJ1-5, with D tentatively TRBD1 (5 bases). This CDR3 has 13 residues. Germline CDR1 and CDR2: MDHEN and SYDVKM. Trimming stripped 3 bases from V and 6 bases from J, with 9 bases between. CDR3 DNA sequence: TGTGCCAGCAGTTTCCAGGGCGGTCAGCCCCAGCATTTT. Protein: CASSFQGGQPQHF. Combining the CDR3 with reference TRBV28 and TRBJ1-5 gives the whole variable domain DVKVTQSSRYLVKRTGEKVFLECVQDMDHENMFWYRQDPGLGLRLIYFSYDVKMKEKGDIPEGYSVSREKKERFSLILESASTNQTSMYLCASSFQGGQPQHFGDGTRLSIL.

Ten or more counts support this clonotype. The chain uses TRBV20-1 and TRBJ2-5; D is perhaps TRBD1 (5 bases). The CDR3 extends over 13 amino acids. V lost 8 bases to trimming and J lost 5 bases, with 18 bases between them. Germline CDR1 and CDR2: DFQATT and SNEGSKA (reference sequence). CDR3 sequence reads: CSTNRQIGETQYF. The CDR3 bases are TGCAGTACGAATCGACAGATCGGGGAGACCCAGTACTTC.

This clonotype was observed at least ten times. This may be a read error, as it is one base from a much larger clone. The CDR3 does not close with the conserved phenylalanine or tryptophan, likely indicating a read error. The chain employs TRBV19 and TRBJ2-5, with D perhaps TRBD2 (6 bases). The germline CDR1 and CDR2 sequences are LNHDA and SQIVND (reference sequence). The CDR3 is 13 residues long. The V and J ends lost 5 bases and 7 bases respectively, with 14 bases between them. CDR3 nucleotides: TGTGCCAGTAGTGCGGGATCGTCGGGGACCCAGTACTCC. Translation: CASSAGSSGTQYS.

This clonotype has ten or more counts. J is TRBJ2-6 and V is TRBV7-6; D might be TRBD1 (6 bases). This CDR3 has 19 residues. The ends were cut back, 3 bases at V and 0 bases at J, with 18 bases in the middle. Germline loops: CDR1 SGHVS, CDR2 FNYEAQ. CDR3 region: CASSFSPGQPFSGANVLTF. Here the CDR3 DNA reads TGTGCCAGCAGCTTTTCACCGGGACAACCTTTCTCTGGGGCCAACGTCCTGACTTTC.

The table lists this clonotype with many counts. The V gene is TRBV9, the J gene TRBJ2-2; D gene ambiguous. Looked up from germline, CDR1 is SGDLS and CDR2 is YYNGEE. V was trimmed by 0 bases and J by 3 bases, leaving 3 bases between them. The CDR3 consists of 13 residues. CDR3 sequence reads: CASSVEDTGELFF. The CDR3 DNA reads TGTGCCAGCAGCGTAGAAGACACCGGGGAGCTGTTTTTT.

A remark on this clonotype: This is likely a read error, given that the CDR3 carries no conserved phenylalanine or tryptophan at its end. V gene TRBV29-1 combines with J gene TRBJ2-5, with TRBD2 matching 15 bases. Germline CDR1 and CDR2: SQVTM and ANQGSEA. CDR3 length: 17 residues. The trim removed 6 bases at V and 1 base at J, leaving 9 bases unmatched. The CDR3 protein is CSVVFGTSGRTQETQYL. As DNA, the CDR3 is TGCAGCGTCGTTTTCGGGACTAGCGGGAGGACCCAAGAGACCCAGTACCTC.

V and J are TRBV7-2 and TRBJ2-7; 7 bases align to TRBD2. Germline loops: CDR1 SGHTA, CDR2 FQGNSA. The CDR3 spans 17 residues. J gave up 3 bases and V 2 bases, and 13 bases lay outside the gene matches. CDR3 sequence: CASSLPSSLRDYYEQYF. The CDR3 DNA reads TGTGCCAGCAGCTTACCCAGCAGCTTAAGGGACTACTACGAGCAGTACTTC.

CDR3 in DNA: TGTGCCAGCCTTGGGGGACAAAATGAAAAACTGTTTTTT. It codes for CASLGGQNEKLFF. The chain employs TRBV2 and TRBJ1-4, with D possibly being TRBD1 (6 bases). The CDR3 extends over 13 amino acids. V was shortened by 8 bases and J by 5 bases, with 12 bases between the two germline ends. Germline V gene sequence: CDR1 SNHLY, CDR2 FYNNEI.

This clonotype was detected once. The V call is TRBV4-1, the J call TRBJ2-7; maybe TRBD1 (5 bases). The V end lost 4 bases, the J end lost 3 bases, and 16 bases lay between the germline ends. CDR3 size: 15 residues. The germline CDR1 and CDR2 sequences are MGHRA and YSYEKL. The CDR3 DNA follows: TGCGCCAGCAGCCTCGGTACAGGTGGGTACTACGAGCAGTACTTC. This encodes CASSLGTGGYYEQYF.

This clonotype was counted at least ten times. The rearrangement joins TRBV28 to TRBJ2-7, with TRBD1 as a possible D gene (6 bases). Trimming stripped 4 bases from V and 0 bases from J, with 13 bases between. Germline V gene data show CDR1 as MDHEN and CDR2 as SYDVKM. This CDR3 has 15 residues. CDR3 protein: CASSSGAQSSYEQYF. As DNA, the CDR3 is TGTGCCAGCAGTTCAGGGGCCCAAAGCTCCTACGAGCAGTACTTC.

This clonotype was recorded a few times. The chain uses TRBV24-1 and TRBJ2-6; D unresolved. The CDR3 covers 17 residues. CDR1 and CDR2 from the germline V gene are KGHDR and SFDVKD. V lost 7 bases and J 2 bases, leaving 17 bases between the germline ends. The CDR3 here is CATSPRSKSTGANVLTF. In DNA, the CDR3 is TGTGCCACCAGCCCTAGGTCTAAGTCGACTGGGGCCAACGTCCTGACTTTC.

This chain uses TRBV2 with TRBJ1-1; D is ambiguous. CDR3 size: 11 residues. Germline CDR1 is SNHLY and CDR2 is FYNNEI. The V end lost 8 bases, the J end lost 0 bases, and 4 bases lay between the germline ends. The CDR3 here is CASQMNTEAFF. The CDR3 nucleotides read TGTGCCAGCCAAATGAACACTGAAGCTTTCTTT.

The chain links TRBV6-1 to TRBJ1-2, with TRBD1 identical over 10 bases. CDR1 MNHNS and CDR2 SASEGT come from the germline V gene. J lost 8 bases, V lost 3 bases, and 9 bases had no gene match. This CDR3 region has 15 residues. CDR3 DNA: TGTGCCAGCAGTGATTCGCGACAGGGGGCAGACGGCTACACCTTC. Amino acids: CASSDSRQGADGYTF.

This sequence joins TRBV3-1 and TRBJ2-5; D is unclear. V was pared by 4 bases and J by 4 bases, with 7 bases between. This CDR3 region has 12 residues. Looked up from germline, CDR1 is LGHDT and CDR2 is YNNKEL (reference sequence). The CDR3 sequence is CASSLTRETQYF. As DNA, the CDR3 is TGTGCCAGCAGCCTTACGAGAGAGACCCAGTACTTC.

This clonotype was observed at least ten times. The rearrangement joins TRBV28 to TRBJ2-3; D not resolved. The germline gives CDR1 MDHEN, CDR2 SYDVKM. With 4 bases removed from V and 3 bases from J, the gap between germline ends came to 2 bases. CDR3 length equals 11 residues. The CDR3 here is CASSSTDTQYF. The CDR3 DNA reads as TGTGCCAGCAGTTCTACAGATACGCAGTATTTT. The full variable domain, in which reference TRBV28 and TRBJ2-3 provide the parts outside the CDR3, is DVKVTQSSRYLVKRTGEKVFLECVQDMDHENMFWYRQDPGLGLRLIYFSYDVKMKEKGDIPEGYSVSREKKERFSLILESASTNQTSMYLCASSSTDTQYFGPGTRLTVL.

Only a few counts were recorded for this clonotype. V is TRBV20-1 and J is TRBJ1-2; the D is unclear. The CDR3 is 11 residues long. V was clipped by 3 bases and J by 4 bases, with 6 bases between them. CDR1 and CDR2 from the germline V gene are DFQATT and SNEGSKA (reference sequence). As DNA, the CDR3 is TGCAGTGCTAGCCGCAGCTATGGCTACACCTTC. Residues: CSASRSYGYTF.

The CDR3 is CASRLGQGVWRNGEKLFF. CDR3 bases: TGTGCCAGCAGACTAGGACAGGGAGTCTGGCGTAATGGTGAAAAACTGTTTTTT. This sequence joins TRBV12-3 or TRBV12-4 and TRBJ1-4; the match to TRBD1 covers 8 bases. Trimming at V came to 6 bases and at J to 7 bases, leaving 19 bases not matched to a gene. This CDR3 contains 18 residues.

The chain has TRBV7-8 and TRBJ2-3; 7 bases are a match to TRBD2. Trimming removed 4 bases from V and 2 bases from J; junction bases left unmatched: 12. Germline V gene lookup returns CDR1 SGHVS and CDR2 FQNEAQ. The CDR3 is 17 residues long. The CDR3 DNA reads TGTGCCAGCAGCTCGGAGGGGAGGGCGGGAATCACAGATACGCAGTATTTT. Translating it yields CASSSEGRAGITDTQYF.

The chain carries TRBV29-1 and TRBJ2-7, with D possibly called TRBD1 or TRBD2 (5 bases each). Germline CDR1 reads SQVTM; CDR2 reads ANQGSEA. This CDR3 has 11 amino acids. The CDR3 region is CSVGDVYEQYF. DNA of the CDR3: TGCAGTGTGGGGGATGTCTACGAGCAGTACTTC.

This clonotype has ten or more counts. The chain recombines TRBV6-1 with TRBJ1-2; D gene unclear. Germline V gives CDR1 MNHNS, CDR2 SASEGT. Trimming shortened V by 4 bases and J by 4 bases, and 13 bases separated the two germline ends. CDR3 size: 14 residues. CDR3 coding DNA: TGTGCCAGCAGTGCCGAGTCTGGAGGCTATGGCTACACCTTC. Protein sequence: CASSAESGGYGYTF.

On this clonotype itself: The CDR3 does not end in the conserved phenylalanine or tryptophan, so this is likely a read error. The rearrangement uses TRBV4-1 and TRBJ2-7; possibly TRBD2 for D (6 bases). This CDR3 region has 15 residues. Germline lookup yields CDR1 MGHRA and CDR2 YSYEKL. V was pared by 4 bases and J by 3 bases, with 16 bases between. CDR3 residues: CASSPRGGGYYEQYS. Here the CDR3 DNA reads TGCGCCAGCAGCCCGCGGGGCGGCGGGTACTACGAGCAGTACTCC.

The genes are TRBV10-3 and TRBJ1-5, with TRBD1 as a possible D gene (5 bases). V was trimmed by 6 bases and J by 4 bases, leaving 10 bases between them. The CDR3 consists of 13 residues. Germline V lookup: CDR1 ENHRY, CDR2 SYGVKD. The CDR3 is CAIRPGLNQPQHF. The CDR3 DNA follows: TGTGCCATCAGACCAGGGTTGAATCAGCCCCAGCATTTT.